Below, one TCR beta chain is given with its context. Time point meaning: baseline, week 1 (first vaccination visit). Treatment described: pre-vaccination baseline after standard-of-care therapy. New WHO grade 3 or 4 IDH1-mutant, ATRX-lost astrocytomas were present in all donors. The sample originates from a study of a mutant IDH1 vaccine in newly diagnosed glioma. About the research overall: Earlier treatment was radiotherapy, temozolomide, or both, with most getting both.

The repertoire was sequenced with immunoSEQ multiplex PCR; TCRdb's copy has only in-frame clones and lacks some. The sample contains about 92,000 clones, 83% of which appear only once. The ends were cut back, 0 bases at V and 1 base at J, with 7 bases in the middle. The CDR3 has 13 amino acids. From germline, CDR1 is SQVTM and CDR2 ANQGSEA. The sequence came from a woman aged 45-65 years with glioma. The material sequenced was PBMCs, taken from a glioma patient treated with radiotherapy, temozolomide or both. The V gene is TRBV29-1, the J gene TRBJ2-7, with D perhaps assigned TRBD1 or TRBD2 (5 bases each). For the CDR3, the DNA is TGCAGCGTTGAAGATGGGGGATCCTACGAGCAGTACTTC. Translated, it gives CSVEDGGSYEQYF.